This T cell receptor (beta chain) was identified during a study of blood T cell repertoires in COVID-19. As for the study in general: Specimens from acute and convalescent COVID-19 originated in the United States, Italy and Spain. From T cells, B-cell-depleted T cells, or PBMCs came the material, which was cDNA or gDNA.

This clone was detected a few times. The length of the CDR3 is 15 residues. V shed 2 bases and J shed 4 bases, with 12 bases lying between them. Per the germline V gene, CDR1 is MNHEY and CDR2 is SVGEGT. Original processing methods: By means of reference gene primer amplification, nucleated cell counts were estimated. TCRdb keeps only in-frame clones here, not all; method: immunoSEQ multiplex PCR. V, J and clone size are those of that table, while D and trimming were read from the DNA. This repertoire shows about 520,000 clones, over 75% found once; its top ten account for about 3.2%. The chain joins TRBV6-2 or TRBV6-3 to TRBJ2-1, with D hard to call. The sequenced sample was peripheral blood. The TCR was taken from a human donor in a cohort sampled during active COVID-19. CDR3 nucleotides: TGTGCCAGCAGTTACGGGCAGTTCCCGTACAATGAGCAGTTCTTC. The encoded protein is CASSYGQFPYNEQFF.